What follows are 21 T cell receptor beta chains derived from one specimen sequenced in a study of cytomegalovirus exposure and HLA in healthy donors. 13 Jbeta primers and 60 Vbeta primers were used for the PCR. Some clones are missing from TCRdb's copy, which holds only in-frame ones; the method was immunoSEQ multiplex PCR. The sample consists of around 200,000 clones, roughly four fifths of them appearing once. Sequenced material: PBMCs. The receptors stem from a girl aged 2 to 10 in good health and CMV-seronegative.

V usage is TRBV7-9 and J usage is TRBJ1-2; 7 bases fit TRBD1. This CDR3 is 14 amino acids long. CDR1 and CDR2 (germline): SEHNR, FQNEAQ (reference sequence). Trimming cost V 5 bases and J 2 bases; bases outside gene matches: 5. CDR3 sequence (DNA): TGTGCCAGCAGCCAAAGGGGGCAGAACTATGGCTACACCTTC. This sequence encodes CASSQRGQNYGYTF.

The chain employs TRBV5-1 and TRBJ2-2, with D possibly matching TRBD1 (6 bases). The CDR3 is 15 residues long. Germline values: CDR1 SGHRS, CDR2 YFSETQ. V was shortened by 4 bases and J by 3 bases, with 13 bases between the two germline ends. The CDR3 coding sequence is TGCGCCAGCAGCACCCTCGACAGGTACACCGGGGAGCTGTTTTTT. Its protein is CASSTLDRYTGELFF. Looking up the rest from reference TRBV5-1 and TRBJ2-2 gives the full variable domain: KAGVTQTPRYLIKTRGQQVTLSCSPISGHRSVSWYQQTPGQGLQFLFEYFSETQRNKGNFPGRFSGRQFSNSRSEMNVSTLELGDSALYLCASSTLDRYTGELFFGEGSRLTVL.

The chain couples TRBV7-6 to TRBJ1-1; 12 bases are shared with TRBD1. The CDR3 consists of 15 residues. Germline V gene data show CDR1 as SGHVS and CDR2 as FNYEAQ. The ends lost 4 bases at V and 8 bases at J; junction bases unmatched: 8. The CDR3 is CASSWGQGAVGEAFF. CDR3 bases: TGTGCCAGCAGCTGGGGACAGGGGGCTGTCGGCGAAGCTTTCTTT.

The rearrangement links TRBV5-5 to TRBJ2-7, with D possibly being TRBD1 (6 bases). CDR1 is SGHKS, CDR2 YYEKEE, per germline (reference sequence). V shed 3 bases and J shed 2 bases, with 15 bases lying between them. CDR3 size: 15 residues. CDR3 DNA sequence: TGTGCCAGCAGCTGGGGCAGGGGCCAAACCTACGAGCAGTACTTC. Its translation: CASSWGRGQTYEQYF.

A few counts support this clone. V gene TRBV10-1 combines with J gene TRBJ1-1; 9 bases line up with TRBD1. Germline V CDR1 and CDR2: WNHNN, SYGVQD (reference sequence). CDR3 length equals 15 residues. V was clipped by 5 bases and J by 9 bases; unmatched bases: 13. CDR3 nucleotide sequence: TGCGCCAGCAGTAGTTATACGACCGGGACAGGGAAAGCTTTCTTT. This sequence encodes CASSSYTTGTGKAFF.

This clone was recorded only once. The V gene is TRBV6-1, the J gene TRBJ1-5, with 9 bases fitting TRBD1. CDR3 length equals 15 residues. Germline trimming cut 6 bases from V and 5 bases from J; bases unmatched to any gene: 8. In germline, CDR1 is MNHNS, CDR2 SASEGT. Written as DNA, the CDR3 is TGTGCCAGCAGCCGGGACAGGGCTTCTCATCAGCCCCAGCATTTT. This translates into CASSRDRASHQPQHF.

The rearrangement links TRBV11-1 to TRBJ1-3, with a possible D match to TRBD1 (5 bases). Germline V gene sequence: CDR1 SGHAT, CDR2 FQDESV (reference sequence). With 5 bases removed from V and 4 bases from J, the gap between germline ends came to 12 bases. The CDR3 contains 14 residues. This CDR3 is CASSEETVGNTIYF. The CDR3 coding sequence is TGTGCCAGCAGCGAGGAGACAGTAGGAAACACCATATATTTT.

V gene TRBV5-5 combines with J gene TRBJ1-1; D perhaps matches TRBD1 (5 bases). V dropped 3 bases and J dropped 0 bases, with 15 bases sitting between them. This CDR3 comprises 16 residues. Looked up from germline, CDR1 is SGHKS and CDR2 is YYEKEE (reference sequence). CDR3 nucleotides: TGTGCCAGCAGCTCCGAGGACATTTACATGAACACTGAAGCTTTCTTT. Translated, it gives CASSSEDIYMNTEAFF.

The J gene is TRBJ2-7, the V gene TRBV5-1, with 9 bases fitting TRBD1. The CDR3 contains 16 residues. Unmatched junction bases numbered 5, after V lost 0 bases and J lost 1 base. Germline-derived CDR1 and CDR2 are SGHRS and YFSETQ. CDR3 sequence reads: CASSLGQGGASYEQYF. The CDR3 bases are TGCGCCAGCAGCTTGGGACAGGGGGGGGCATCCTACGAGCAGTACTTC.

The chain recombines TRBV5-4 with TRBJ2-3; maybe TRBD2 (5 bases). The CDR3 is made up of 15 amino acids. V lost 4 bases, J lost 5 bases, and 17 bases lay in between. In germline, CDR1 is SGHNT, CDR2 YYREEE (reference sequence). CDR3 bases: TGTGCCAGCAGCCCCCACCCGGACGGGAAAGATACGCAGTATTTT. Translation gives CASSPHPDGKDTQYF.

This clone showed up just once. At one boundary the junction diverges from the germline segment, which might be a read error. CDR3 in DNA: TGTGCCAGCAGCCGGAGGACAGGGATCAATGAGCGGTTCTTC. The encoded protein is CASSRRTGINERFF. J is TRBJ2-1 and V is TRBV4-2; 8 positions agree with TRBD1. The CDR3 sequence is 14 residues long. The germline V gene has CDR1 LGHNA and CDR2 YNFKEQ.

The chain carries TRBV11-2 and TRBJ2-1; 10 bases line up with TRBD1. This CDR3 comprises 15 residues. CDR1 is SGHAT, CDR2 FQNNGV, per germline. Trimming removed 3 bases from V and 7 bases from J; junction bases left unmatched: 6. CDR3 region: CASSFWGQGRNEQFF. CDR3 coding DNA: TGTGCCAGCAGCTTTTGGGGACAGGGGCGAAATGAGCAGTTCTTC. The entire variable domain, with the rest obtained from reference TRBV11-2 and TRBJ2-1, is as follows: EAGVAQSPRYKIIEKRQSVAFWCNPISGHATLYWYQQILGQGPKLLIQFQNNGVVDDSQLPKDRFSAERLKGVDSTLKIQPAKLEDSAVYLCASSFWGQGRNEQFFGPGTRLTVL.

The genes are TRBV4-1 and TRBJ1-5; D perhaps matches TRBD1 (6 bases). This CDR3 region has 14 residues. Germline V gene sequence: CDR1 MGHRA, CDR2 YSYEKL. Trimming pared 3 bases from V and 6 bases from J, leaving 12 bases between. The CDR3 bases are TGCGCCAGCAGCCAGGGGGGGGGCTTTCAGCCCCAGCATTTT. Protein: CASSQGGGFQPQHF.

CDR3 sequence (DNA): TGTGCCAGCAGCCGGGACTCCGGCACAGATACGCAGTATTTT. Translated, it gives CASSRDSGTDTQYF. V usage is TRBV9 and J usage is TRBJ2-3; perhaps TRBD2 as D (6 bases). V lost 4 bases and J lost 1, with 10 bases in between. Germline V gene lookup returns CDR1 SGDLS and CDR2 YYNGEE. The CDR3 runs to 14 residues.

This chain links TRBV4-1 with TRBJ2-3; TRBD2 matches at 8 bases. The CDR3 totals 16 residues. CDR1 is MGHRA and CDR2 is YSYEKL in the germline V gene. J lost 3 bases, V lost 0 bases, and 5 bases had no gene match. The CDR3 DNA sequence: TGCGCCAGCAGCCAAGATACGGGGGGGCCGACAGATACGCAGTATTTT. It encodes CASSQDTGGPTDTQYF.

This sequence joins TRBV2 and TRBJ2-7; D not certain. The germline V and J ends were trimmed by 2 bases and 3 bases, with 5 bases remaining between them. Germline V CDR1 and CDR2: SNHLY, FYNNEI. The CDR3 consists of 12 residues. The CDR3 DNA follows: TGTGCCAGCAGTGAATCATTCTACGAGCAGTACTTC. Its protein is CASSESFYEQYF.

This clone appeared once. This rearrangement joins TRBV5-4 to TRBJ2-4, with 8 bases that match TRBD2. This CDR3 comprises 14 residues. The trim removed 4 bases at V and 6 bases at J, leaving 6 bases unmatched. From germline, CDR1 is SGHNT and CDR2 YYREEE (reference sequence). CDR3 sequence: CASSPGGRGNIQYF. The CDR3 DNA sequence: TGTGCCAGCAGCCCGGGGGGGCGAGGAAACATTCAGTACTTC. Complete variable domain (other parts from reference TRBV5-4 and TRBJ2-4): ETGVTQSPTHLIKTRGQQVTLRCSSQSGHNTVSWYQQALGQGPQFIFQYYREEENGRGNFPPRFSGLQFPNYSSELNVNALELDDSALYLCASSPGGRGNIQYFGAGTRLSVL.

The chain joins TRBV4-1 to TRBJ2-1, with D unclear. CDR1 and CDR2 from the germline V gene are MGHRA and YSYEKL. CDR3 length: 15 residues. V dropped 1 base and J dropped 6 bases, with 13 bases sitting between them. The CDR3 loop is CASSQGGTTPNEQFF. The CDR3 nucleotides are TGCGCCAGCAGCCAAGGCGGTACTACCCCCAATGAGCAGTTCTTC.

This chain joins TRBV6-5 and TRBJ2-3, with D uncertain. The germline CDR1 and CDR2 sequences are MNHEY and SVGAGI. This CDR3 comprises 14 residues. Trimming took off 1 base at V and 0 bases at J, with 5 bases between the two ends. The CDR3 DNA reads as TGTGCCAGCAGTTACTACTCGAGCACAGATACGCAGTATTTT. Residues: CASSYYSSTDTQYF.

The chain combines TRBV5-5 with TRBJ2-7; D may be TRBD1 (6 bases). The germline gives CDR1 SGHKS, CDR2 YYEKEE (reference sequence). This CDR3 is built from 16 residues. Between the trimmed V and J ends, which lost 0 bases and 5 bases, there was a span of 18 bases. CDR3 protein: CASSLDFGQGSHEQYF. CDR3 nucleotides: TGTGCCAGCAGCTTGGATTTTGGGCAGGGGAGTCACGAGCAGTACTTC.

V gene TRBV2 combines with J gene TRBJ1-6; possible D gene TRBD1, 5 bases. Germline CDR1 SNHLY, CDR2 FYNNEI. V lost 6 bases, J lost 7 bases, and 13 bases lay in between. The CDR3 runs to 14 residues. CDR3 protein: CASRETVGNSPLHF. The CDR3 region has the DNA TGTGCCAGCAGGGAGACAGTAGGGAATTCACCCCTCCACTTT.